Presented here are 3 T cell receptor beta chains from one specimen sequenced in a study of CD8 T cells in Susac syndrome. RNA amounts of roughly 0.5 to 1 ug underwent reverse transcription with random hexamers. TCRdb fed the immunoSEQ multiplex PCR reads into MiXCR, producing one record per CDR3 protein. The table lists about 200,000 distinct CDR3 sequences, 90% to 95% of them singletons. The sequencing input was CD4+ T cells from PBMCs. Every receptor here comes from a human donor in good health.

The chain uses TRBV5-1 and TRBJ2-7; the D gene is possibly TRBD2 (6 bases). The CDR3 consists of 14 residues. V was trimmed by 1 base and J by 3 bases, leaving 11 bases between them. The germline V gene encodes CDR1 SGHRS and CDR2 YFSETQ. CDR3 in DNA: TGCGCCAGCAGCTTGTTAGGAGGGGACTACGAGCAGTACTTC. This translates into CASSLLGGDYEQYF.

The V call is TRBV30, the J call TRBJ1-1, with 8 bases lining up with TRBD1. CDR1 is GTSNPN, CDR2 SVGIG, per germline (reference sequence). CDR3 length: 13 residues. V trimming: 4 bases; J trimming: 6 bases; junction bases outside the gene matches: 7. CDR3 sequence reads: CAWTGGAQAEAFF. In nucleotides, the CDR3 is TGTGCCTGGACAGGGGGCGCCCAGGCTGAAGCTTTCTTT.

The chain combines TRBV3-1 with TRBJ2-1; 7 bases line up with TRBD2. The CDR3 covers 16 residues. CDR1 LGHDT and CDR2 YNNKEL come from the germline V gene (reference sequence). The J segment lost 6 bases and the V segment lost 10 bases, leaving 18 bases of the junction unmatched. Written as DNA, the CDR3 is TGTGCCACCTCCGAACCCGGACTAGAGATTGGCAATGAGCAGTTCTTC. Translation gives CATSEPGLEIGNEQFF.